Described below is a single T cell receptor beta chain sequence and its context. In the authors' methods: Estimated nucleated cell counts came from reference gene primer amplification. TCRdb's copy holds only in-frame clones and misses some; the assay was immunoSEQ multiplex PCR. D and trimming were read from the DNA, whereas the V and J calls and clone size are those reported in that table. The sample contains approximately 35,000 clones, roughly 85% of which appear only once. This specimen comes from a study of blood T cell repertoires in COVID-19. This CDR3 contains 16 residues. CDR1 is MNHEY and CDR2 is SVGEGT in the germline V gene. The ends lost 0 bases at V and 0 bases at J; junction bases unmatched: 2.

This clonotype originated in a man older than 75 with active COVID-19. This chain uses TRBV6-2 or TRBV6-3 with TRBJ2-3, with 8 bases matching TRBD2. The sequenced material came from peripheral blood. CDR3: CASSYSSGDSTDTQYF. The DNA for the CDR3 is TGTGCCAGCAGTTACTCTAGCGGGGATAGCACAGATACGCAGTATTTT.